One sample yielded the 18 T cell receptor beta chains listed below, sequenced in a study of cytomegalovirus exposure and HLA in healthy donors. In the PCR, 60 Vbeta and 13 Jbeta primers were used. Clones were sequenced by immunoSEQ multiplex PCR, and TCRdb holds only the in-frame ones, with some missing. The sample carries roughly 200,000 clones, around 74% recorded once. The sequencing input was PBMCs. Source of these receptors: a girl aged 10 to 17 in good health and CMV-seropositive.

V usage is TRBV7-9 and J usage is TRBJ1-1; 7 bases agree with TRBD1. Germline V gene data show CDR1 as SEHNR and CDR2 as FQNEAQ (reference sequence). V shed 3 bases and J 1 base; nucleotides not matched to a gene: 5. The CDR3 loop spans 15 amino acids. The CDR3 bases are TGTGCCAGCAGCTTCTTTACAGGGGAGAACACTGAAGCTTTCTTT. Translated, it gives CASSFFTGENTEAFF.

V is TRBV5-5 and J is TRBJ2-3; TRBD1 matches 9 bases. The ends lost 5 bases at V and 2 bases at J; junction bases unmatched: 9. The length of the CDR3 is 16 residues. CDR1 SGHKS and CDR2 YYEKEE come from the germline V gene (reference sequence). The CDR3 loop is CASRYRDRAYTDTQYF. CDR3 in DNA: TGTGCCAGCAGATACCGGGACAGGGCCTACACAGATACGCAGTATTTT.

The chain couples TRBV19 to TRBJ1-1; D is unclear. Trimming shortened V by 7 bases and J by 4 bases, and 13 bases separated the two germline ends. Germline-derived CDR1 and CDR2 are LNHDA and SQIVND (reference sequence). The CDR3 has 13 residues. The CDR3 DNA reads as TGTGCCAGTATCCCCTCGAGGTTCACTGAAGCTTTCTTT. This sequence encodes CASIPSRFTEAFF.

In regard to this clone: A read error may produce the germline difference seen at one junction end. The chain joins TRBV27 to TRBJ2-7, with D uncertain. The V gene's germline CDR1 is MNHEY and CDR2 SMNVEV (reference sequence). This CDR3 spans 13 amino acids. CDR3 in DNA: TGTGCCGGCAGTTTCGCAGCAGGATACGAGCAGTACTTC. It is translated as CAGSFAAGYEQYF.

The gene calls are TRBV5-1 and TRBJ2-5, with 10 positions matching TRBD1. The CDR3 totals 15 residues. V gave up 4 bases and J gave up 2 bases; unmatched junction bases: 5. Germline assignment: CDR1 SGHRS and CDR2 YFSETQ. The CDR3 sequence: CASSNRDRGQETQYF. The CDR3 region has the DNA TGCGCCAGCAGCAACCGGGACAGGGGACAAGAGACCCAGTACTTC.

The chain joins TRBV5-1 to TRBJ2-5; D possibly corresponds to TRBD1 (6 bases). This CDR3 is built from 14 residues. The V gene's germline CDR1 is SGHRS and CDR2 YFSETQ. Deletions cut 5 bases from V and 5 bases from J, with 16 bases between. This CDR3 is CASSMGRGVETQYF. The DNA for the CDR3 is TGCGCCAGCAGTATGGGCAGGGGTGTTGAGACCCAGTACTTC.

As DNA, the CDR3 is TGTGCCAGCAGCTTGGCCAGGGGGGCTGAAGCTTTCTTT. Translating gives CASSLARGAEAFF. The J gene is TRBJ1-1, the V gene TRBV5-4; 7 bases fit TRBD1. CDR3 size: 13 residues. CDR1 and CDR2 from the germline V gene are SGHNT and YYREEE (reference sequence). With 0 bases clipped from V and 6 bases from J, the junction kept 2 bases outside the gene matches. Variable domain in full (rest from reference TRBV5-4 and TRBJ1-1): ETGVTQSPTHLIKTRGQQVTLRCSSQSGHNTVSWYQQALGQGPQFIFQYYREEENGRGNFPPRFSGLQFPNYSSELNVNALELDDSALYLCASSLARGAEAFFGQGTRLTVV.

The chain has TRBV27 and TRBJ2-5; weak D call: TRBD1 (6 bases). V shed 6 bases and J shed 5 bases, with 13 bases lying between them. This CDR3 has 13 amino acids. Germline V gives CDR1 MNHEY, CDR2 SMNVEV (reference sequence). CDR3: CASSAQGKETQYF. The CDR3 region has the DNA TGTGCCAGCAGCGCACAGGGAAAGGAGACCCAGTACTTC.

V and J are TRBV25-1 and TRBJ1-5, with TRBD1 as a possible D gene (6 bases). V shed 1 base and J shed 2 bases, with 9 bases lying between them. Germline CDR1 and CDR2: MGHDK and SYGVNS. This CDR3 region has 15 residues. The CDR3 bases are TGTGCCAGCAGTGAATCGGCAGGGGGCAATCAGCCCCAGCATTTT. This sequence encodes CASSESAGGNQPQHF.

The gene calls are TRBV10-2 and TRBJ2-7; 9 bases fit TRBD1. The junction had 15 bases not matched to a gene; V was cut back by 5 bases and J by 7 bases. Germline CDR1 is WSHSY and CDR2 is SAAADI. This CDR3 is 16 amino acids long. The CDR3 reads CASSLSGTGTLGEQYF. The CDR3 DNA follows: TGCGCCAGCAGTCTCTCGGGGACAGGGACGCTCGGGGAGCAGTACTTC.

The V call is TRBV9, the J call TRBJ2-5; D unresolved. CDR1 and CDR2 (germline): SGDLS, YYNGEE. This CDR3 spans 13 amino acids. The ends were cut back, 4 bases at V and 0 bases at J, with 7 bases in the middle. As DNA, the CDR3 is TGTGCCAGCAGCCCCCCGTACCAAGAGACCCAGTACTTC. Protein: CASSPPYQETQYF.

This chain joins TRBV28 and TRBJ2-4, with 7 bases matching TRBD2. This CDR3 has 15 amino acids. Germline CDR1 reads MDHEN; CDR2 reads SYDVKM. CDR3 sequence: CATSEAPWAKNIQYF. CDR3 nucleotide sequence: TGTGCTACTAGCGAAGCCCCTTGGGCCAAAAACATTCAGTACTTC.

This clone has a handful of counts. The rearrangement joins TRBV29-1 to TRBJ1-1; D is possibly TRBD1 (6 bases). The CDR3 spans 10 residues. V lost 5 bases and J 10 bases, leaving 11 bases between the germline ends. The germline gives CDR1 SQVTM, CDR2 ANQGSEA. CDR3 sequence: CSVYRDRAFF. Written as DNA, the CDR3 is TGCAGCGTTTACAGGGATAGAGCTTTCTTT.

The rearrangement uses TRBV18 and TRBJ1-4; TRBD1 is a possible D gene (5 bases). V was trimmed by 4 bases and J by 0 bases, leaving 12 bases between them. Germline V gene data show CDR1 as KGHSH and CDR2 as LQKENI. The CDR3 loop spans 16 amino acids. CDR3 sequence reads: CASSQSLTATNEKLFF. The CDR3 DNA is TGTGCCAGCTCACAATCCCTGACAGCAACTAATGAAAAACTGTTTTTT.

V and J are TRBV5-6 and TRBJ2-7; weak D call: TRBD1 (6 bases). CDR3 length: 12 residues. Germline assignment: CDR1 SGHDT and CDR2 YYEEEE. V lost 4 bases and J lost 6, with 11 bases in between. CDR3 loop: CASSAGVGEQYF. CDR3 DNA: TGTGCCAGCAGCGCAGGGGTAGGCGAGCAGTACTTC.

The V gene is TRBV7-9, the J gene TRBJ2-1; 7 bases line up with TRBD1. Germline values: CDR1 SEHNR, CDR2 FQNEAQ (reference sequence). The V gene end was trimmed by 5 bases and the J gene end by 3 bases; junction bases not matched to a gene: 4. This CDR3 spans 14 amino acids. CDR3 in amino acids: CASSTRDSYNEQFF. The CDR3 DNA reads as TGTGCCAGCAGCACCCGGGACAGCTACAATGAGCAGTTCTTC.

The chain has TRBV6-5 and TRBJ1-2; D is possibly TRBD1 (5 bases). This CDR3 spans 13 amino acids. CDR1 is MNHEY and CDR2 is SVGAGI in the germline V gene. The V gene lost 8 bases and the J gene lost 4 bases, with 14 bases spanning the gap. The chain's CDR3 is CASFDRRRYGYTF. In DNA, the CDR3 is TGTGCCAGCTTCGACAGACGACGCTATGGCTACACCTTC.

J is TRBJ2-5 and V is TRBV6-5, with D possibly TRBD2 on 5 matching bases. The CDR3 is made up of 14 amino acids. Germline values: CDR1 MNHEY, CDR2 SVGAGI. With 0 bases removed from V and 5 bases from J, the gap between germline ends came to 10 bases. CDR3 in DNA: TGTGCCAGCAGTTACTCGTTTACGGGGGAGACCCAGTACTTC. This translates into CASSYSFTGETQYF.